The 10 T cell receptor beta chains listed next were all sequenced from one sample in a study of beta chain features in type 1 diabetes. Expressed TCRB transcripts were sequenced after all isolated RNA was converted to cDNA. Repertoires were generated with immunoSEQ multiplex PCR, while TCRdb's copy carries only in-frame clones and drops some. The sample holds about 140,000 clones, roughly 9.3% seen once. The sample taken for sequencing was central memory CD4+ T cells from blood. Every receptor here comes from a woman between 40 and 50 years old in good health.

The chain carries TRBV6-5 and TRBJ1-1, with 7 bases identical to TRBD1. Losses at the gene ends were 2 bases for V and 6 bases for J; bases not matched to a gene: 9. From germline, CDR1 is MNHEY and CDR2 SVGAGI. The CDR3 has 15 residues. In nucleotides, the CDR3 is TGTGCCAGCAGTTACCCAGGCAGGGGGAAGGCTGAAGCTTTCTTT. Amino acid sequence: CASSYPGRGKAEAFF.

The rearrangement uses TRBV29-1 and TRBJ1-6; TRBD1 aligns across 10 bases. The CDR3 is 13 residues long. The germline gives CDR1 SQVTM, CDR2 ANQGSEA. The J segment lost 8 bases and the V segment lost 7 bases, leaving 5 bases of the junction unmatched. The chain's CDR3 is CSAGTGADSPLHF. CDR3 coding DNA: TGCAGCGCCGGGACAGGGGCGGATTCACCCCTCCACTTT.

This clone has more than one count but fewer than ten. The chain recombines TRBV5-5 with TRBJ1-1; 10 positions agree with TRBD1. J was trimmed by 2 bases and V by 4 bases; bases with no gene match: 11. The CDR3 length is 17 residues. Per germline, CDR1 SGHKS and CDR2 YYEKEE (reference sequence). The chain's CDR3 is CASSVLPGQGINTEAFF. The CDR3 coding sequence is TGTGCCAGCAGCGTTCTTCCGGGACAGGGGATCAACACTGAAGCTTTCTTT.

The table lists this clone with many counts. The chain uses TRBV18 and TRBJ2-5; TRBD2 matches at 14 bases. Germline V gene lookup returns CDR1 KGHSH and CDR2 LQKENI. The CDR3 contains 17 residues. With V trimmed by 3 bases and J by 2 bases, 5 bases remained unmatched. The CDR3 bases are TGTGCCAGCTCACCTCGGACTAGCGGGGGGTCTCAAGAGACCCAGTACTTC. It yields the protein CASSPRTSGGSQETQYF. Filled out from reference TRBV18 and TRBJ2-5, the complete variable domain reads NAGVMQNPRHLVRRRGQEARLRCSPMKGHSHVYWYRQLPEEGLKFMVYLQKENIIDESGMPKERFSAEFPKEGPSILRIQQVVRGDSAAYFCASSPRTSGGSQETQYFGPGTRLLVL.

The chain's CDR3 is CASSHASGGRETQYF. CDR3 coding DNA: TGTGCCAGCAGCCACGCTAGCGGGGGGAGAGAGACCCAGTACTTC. The chain joins TRBV7-9 to TRBJ2-5; 11 nucleotides line up with TRBD2. Germline CDR1 reads SEHNR; CDR2 reads FQNEAQ (reference sequence). The ends lost 5 bases at V and 4 bases at J; junction bases unmatched: 6. The CDR3 runs 15 residues.

The rearrangement uses TRBV6-5 and TRBJ2-7; 9 bases fit TRBD2. Germline CDR1 and CDR2: MNHEY and SVGAGI. CDR3 length equals 16 residues. V shed 2 bases, J shed 1 base, and the junction held 6 bases outside the gene matches. CDR3 amino acids: CASSYGGGVSSYEQYF. Written as DNA, the CDR3 is TGTGCCAGCAGTTACGGCGGGGGGGTCAGTTCCTACGAGCAGTACTTC.

This clone has more than one count but fewer than ten. V usage is TRBV28 and J usage is TRBJ1-5; 7 nucleotides match TRBD1. This CDR3 comprises 14 residues. Unmatched junction bases numbered 5, after V lost 4 bases and J lost 5 bases. Germline V lookup: CDR1 MDHEN, CDR2 SYDVKM. The CDR3 bases are TGTGCCAGCAGTTCCCGGACAGGCTATCAGCCCCAGCATTTT. Translated: CASSSRTGYQPQHF.

J is TRBJ2-1 and V is TRBV7-8; D is uncertain. CDR3 length: 12 amino acids. V shed 3 bases and J shed 7 bases, with 7 bases lying between them. Germline V gene data show CDR1 as SGHVS and CDR2 as FQNEAQ. DNA of the CDR3: TGTGCCAGCAGCTTGTCGTTGAATGAGCAGTTCTTC. This encodes CASSLSLNEQFF.

The table lists this clone with a few counts. The chain couples TRBV7-9 to TRBJ1-5; maybe TRBD1 (5 bases). This CDR3 is 15 amino acids long. The V end lost 3 bases, the J end lost 6 bases, and 15 bases lay between the germline ends. In germline, CDR1 is SEHNR, CDR2 FQNEAQ (reference sequence). The CDR3 region is CASSFGQGGSQPQHF. The CDR3 DNA reads as TGTGCCAGCAGCTTCGGGCAGGGTGGTAGTCAGCCCCAGCATTTT. Using reference TRBV7-9 and TRBJ1-5 for the parts outside the CDR3, the full variable domain is DTGVSQNPRHKITKRGQNVTFRCDPISEHNRLYWYRQTLGQGPEFLTYFQNEAQLEKSRLLSDRFSAERPKGSFSTLEIQRTEQGDSAMYLCASSFGQGGSQPQHFGDGTRLSIL.

This clone was seen a few times. V and J are TRBV6-1 and TRBJ2-5, with TRBD2 matching over 7 bases. The trim removed 3 bases at V and 5 bases at J, leaving 12 bases unmatched. Germline CDR1 is MNHNS and CDR2 is SASEGT. The CDR3 is 16 amino acids. In nucleotides, the CDR3 is TGTGCCAGCAGTGACCAAGGAGCGGGGTATTGGGAGACCCAGTACTTC. Amino acids: CASSDQGAGYWETQYF.